One and the same sample provided the 5 T cell receptor beta chains below, sequenced in a study of CD8 T cells in ankylosing spondylitis (dated by TCRdb to between 2016 and 2019). The investigation overall reported the following: A TCR beta motif made up of several highly homologous amino acid variants appeared to be characteristic of blood from ankylosing spondylitis patients.

Receptor amplification or capture employed 5' RACE. The sequencer was an Illumina HiSeq 2500. The public reads were reprocessed in TCRdb via fastp at Q25 and MiXCR, keeping in-frame beta chains. CDR3 protein sequences are deduplicated, and each keeps its most common genes and DNA. The sample table records 470,000 or so distinct CDR3 sequences; roughly a quarter of these occur just once. The ten largest clones take up roughly 0.9% of the sample. Their recognized antigens are unknown. Sequences were obtained from blood, either unsorted or a sorted T cell fraction (not recorded which). Source of these receptors: a male donor with ankylosing spondylitis.

The CDR3 DNA follows: TGTGCCAGCATCTCTAGGAGCACAGATACGCAGTATTTT. It codes for CASISRSTDTQYF. This chain uses TRBV27 with TRBJ2-3; D not certain. V gave up 7 bases and J gave up 0 bases, with 8 bases separating them. The CDR3 consists of 13 residues. CDR1 and CDR2 (germline): MNHEY, SMNVEV (reference sequence).

This chain joins TRBV20-1 and TRBJ2-2, with D possibly matching TRBD2 (6 bases). Trimming removed 6 bases from V and 3 bases from J, with 11 bases in between. CDR1 is DFQATT, CDR2 SNEGSKA, per germline (reference sequence). The CDR3 contains 13 residues. CDR3 DNA: TGCAGTGCGAAGGAGGGGTACACCGGGGAGCTGTTTTTT. This codes for CSAKEGYTGELFF.

The chain joins TRBV5-1 to TRBJ2-1; D assignment may be TRBD1 or TRBD2 (5 bases each). The CDR3 extends over 16 amino acids. Per the germline V gene, CDR1 is SGHRS and CDR2 is YFSETQ. V was trimmed by 4 bases and J by 2 bases, leaving 16 bases between them. This chain's CDR3 is CASSGGSLVTYNEQFF. CDR3 bases: TGCGCCAGCAGCGGGGGTTCACTAGTCACCTACAATGAGCAGTTCTTC.

This clonotype came up a few times. The V call is TRBV5-1, the J call TRBJ2-1; D is unclear. There are 16 residues in the CDR3. In germline, CDR1 is SGHRS, CDR2 YFSETQ. V was cut by 1 base and J by 0 bases, with 11 bases left in between. The CDR3 DNA follows: TGCGCCAGCAGCTTGTTTAGTACAGCCTCCTACAATGAGCAGTTCTTC. Translation gives CASSLFSTASYNEQFF.

This clonotype was detected once. The V call is TRBV10-2, the J call TRBJ1-5, with a weak D call TRBD1 (6 bases). V was shortened by 0 bases and J by 4 bases, with 13 bases between the two germline ends. Germline V gives CDR1 WSHSY, CDR2 SAAADI. The CDR3 has 16 amino acids. The CDR3 loop is CASSESKQGRNQPQHF. CDR3 nucleotides: TGCGCCAGCAGTGAGTCGAAGCAGGGGAGGAATCAGCCCCAGCATTTT.